This is a list of T cell receptor beta chains from one sample in a study of identical twins. Using its own MiXCR run on the 5' RACE reads, TCRdb lists one record per CDR3 protein. The table has some 1,600,000 distinct CDR3 sequences, less than 40% seen once. Sequenced sample: cord blood. The receptors were sampled from a newborn girl in good health. Each CDR3 is given with its conserved first and last residue. D genes are given only for firm matches. Expanded clones get a size class; other rows say once, few or many, or leave the size out.

TGCAGCGCCCGGGGCGGGGGCTATGAAAAACTGTTTTTT	CSARGGGYEKLFF	TRBJ1-4	TRBV29-1	.	.
TGTGCCAGCGCTGGCTATTGGTTGTTCTTC	CASAGYWLFF	TRBJ2-1	TRBV7-9	.	.
TGCGCCAGCAATACCCCGGGAAACACCATATATTTT	CASNTPGNTIYF	TRBJ1-3	TRBV10-2	.	few
TGCGCCAGCAGCCCGGGACACGGTCCAACTAATGAAAAACTGTTTTTT	CASSPGHGPTNEKLFF	TRBJ1-4	TRBV5-1	.	.
TGCAGTGCTCCGAAACCTAGCGGGGGGAACCAAGAGACCCAGTACTTC	CSAPKPSGGNQETQYF	TRBJ2-5	TRBV20-1	TRBD2	.
TGTGCCAGCAGGGGACTAGCGGGGGGGCGATCTGGGGAGCTGTTTTTT	CASRGLAGGRSGELFF	TRBJ2-2	TRBV12-3/TRBV12-4	TRBD2	once
TGTGCCAGCAGCCAACCCGGGACTAGAGCCACCGGGGAGCTGTTTTTT	CASSQPGTRATGELFF	TRBJ2-2	TRBV4-2	TRBD2	.
TGTGCCAGCAGTTGGACAGGGGGGGGCACCGGGGAGCTGTTTTTT	CASSWTGGGTGELFF	TRBJ2-2	TRBV27	TRBD1	.
TGTGCCAGCAGTGAAGAGTCCGCAGATACGCAGTATTTT	CASSEESADTQYF	TRBJ2-3	TRBV2	.	.
TGTGCCAGCAGTGAGACACGTGCTAACTATGGCTACACCTTC	CASSETRANYGYTF	TRBJ1-2	TRBV2	.	.
TGTGCCAGCAGTTTAAATAGTCAGCCCCAGCATTTT	CASSLNSQPQHF	TRBJ1-5	TRBV27	.	.
TGTGCCAGCACCAGCGGGATGGGCTCCTACAATGAGCAGTTCTTC	CASTSGMGSYNEQFF	TRBJ2-1	TRBV5-6	TRBD2	.
TGTGCCATCAGTGGGACTAAAGAGACCCAGTTCTTC	CAISGTKETQFF	TRBJ2-1	TRBV10-3	.	.
TGTGCCAGCAGACAGGGGGGACTAGCGCTAGCCAAAAACATTCAGTACTTC	CASRQGGLALAKNIQYF	TRBJ2-4	TRBV28	TRBD2	.
TGTGCCAGCAGCTTAGGTCCCCATTTGAACTATGGCTACACCTTC	CASSLGPHLNYGYTF	TRBJ1-2	TRBV7-2	.	few